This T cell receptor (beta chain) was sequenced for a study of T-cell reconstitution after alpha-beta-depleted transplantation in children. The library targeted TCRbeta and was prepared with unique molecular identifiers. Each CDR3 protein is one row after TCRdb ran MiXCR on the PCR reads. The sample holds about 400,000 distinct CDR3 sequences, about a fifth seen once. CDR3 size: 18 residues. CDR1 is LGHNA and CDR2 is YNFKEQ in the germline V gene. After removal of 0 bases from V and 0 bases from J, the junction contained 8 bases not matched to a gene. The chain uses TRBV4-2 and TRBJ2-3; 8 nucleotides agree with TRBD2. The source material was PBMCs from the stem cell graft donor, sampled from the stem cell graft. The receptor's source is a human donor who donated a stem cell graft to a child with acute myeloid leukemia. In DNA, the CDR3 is TGTGCCAGCAGCCAAGATTGGGTAGCGGGAACTAGCACAGATACGCAGTATTTT. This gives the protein CASSQDWVAGTSTDTQYF.